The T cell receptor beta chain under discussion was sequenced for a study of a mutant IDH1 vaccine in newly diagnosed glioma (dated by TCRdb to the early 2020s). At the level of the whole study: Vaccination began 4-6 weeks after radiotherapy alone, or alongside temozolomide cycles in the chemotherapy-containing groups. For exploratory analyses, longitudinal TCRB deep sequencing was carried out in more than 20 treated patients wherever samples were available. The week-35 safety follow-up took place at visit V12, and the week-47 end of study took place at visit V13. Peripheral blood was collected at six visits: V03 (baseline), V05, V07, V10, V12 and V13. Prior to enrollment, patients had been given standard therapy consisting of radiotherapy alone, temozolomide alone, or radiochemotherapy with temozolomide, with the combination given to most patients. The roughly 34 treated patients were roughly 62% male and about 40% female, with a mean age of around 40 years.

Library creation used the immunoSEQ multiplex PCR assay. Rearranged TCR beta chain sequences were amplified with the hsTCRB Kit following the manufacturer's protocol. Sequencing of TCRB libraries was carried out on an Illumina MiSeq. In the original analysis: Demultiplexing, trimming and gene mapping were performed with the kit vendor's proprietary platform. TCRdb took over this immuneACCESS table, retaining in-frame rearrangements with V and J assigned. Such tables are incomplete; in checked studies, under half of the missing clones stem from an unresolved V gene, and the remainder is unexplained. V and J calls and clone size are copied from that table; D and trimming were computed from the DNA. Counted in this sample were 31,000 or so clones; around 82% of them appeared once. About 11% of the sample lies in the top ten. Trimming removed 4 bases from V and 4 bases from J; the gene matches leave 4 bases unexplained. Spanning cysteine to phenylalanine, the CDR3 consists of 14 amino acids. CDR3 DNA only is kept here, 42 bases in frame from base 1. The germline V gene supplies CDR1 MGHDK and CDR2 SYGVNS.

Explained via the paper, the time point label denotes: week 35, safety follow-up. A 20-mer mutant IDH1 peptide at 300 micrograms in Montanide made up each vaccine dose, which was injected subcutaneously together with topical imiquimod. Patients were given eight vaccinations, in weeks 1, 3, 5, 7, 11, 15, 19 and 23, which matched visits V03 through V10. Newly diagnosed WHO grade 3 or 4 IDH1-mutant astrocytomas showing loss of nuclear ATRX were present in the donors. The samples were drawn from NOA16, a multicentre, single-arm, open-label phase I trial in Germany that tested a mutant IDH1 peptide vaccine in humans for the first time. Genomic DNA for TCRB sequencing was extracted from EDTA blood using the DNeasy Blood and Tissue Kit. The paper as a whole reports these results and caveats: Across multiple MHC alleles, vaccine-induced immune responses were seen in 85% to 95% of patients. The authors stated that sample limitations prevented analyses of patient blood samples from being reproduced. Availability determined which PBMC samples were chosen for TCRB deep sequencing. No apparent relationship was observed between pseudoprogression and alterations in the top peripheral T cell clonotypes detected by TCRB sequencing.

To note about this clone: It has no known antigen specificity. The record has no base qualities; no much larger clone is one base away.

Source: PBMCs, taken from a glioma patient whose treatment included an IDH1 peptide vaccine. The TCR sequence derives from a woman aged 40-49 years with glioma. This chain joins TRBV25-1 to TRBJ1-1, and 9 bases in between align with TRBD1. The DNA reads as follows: TGTGCCAGCAGTGGCCGACAGGGGGGCACTGAAGCTTTCTTT. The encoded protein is CASSGRQGGTEAFF.